The present TCR beta chain was sequenced within a study of regulatory T cells in long-lasting Graves disease. Whole-study context: In persistent Graves' disease, antithyroid drugs had been taken for over 5 years and TSH receptor antibodies stayed positive. Study outcomes and limitations: TRBV28, TRBJ1-2 and TRBJ2-5 were favored in persistent disease.

Germline V gene lookup returns CDR1 ENHRY and CDR2 SYGVKD. V shed 2 bases, J shed 5 bases, and the junction held 8 bases outside the gene matches. The CDR3 is 17 residues long. The TCR beta library used iRepertoire HTBI primers with Arm-PCR amplification of CDR3. In the original workflow: Identified across the samples were over 50 TRBV segments and 14 TRBJ segments. TCRdb used MiXCR to reprocess the multiplex PCR reads, holding one entry per CDR3 protein. TCRdb's processing, not the authors', yielded these V and J calls. The table includes roughly 400,000 distinct CDR3 sequences, less than 25% detected once. Time point reported: persistent/refractory GD, antithyroid drugs over 5 years with positive TRAb. From RNA extracted from PBMCs, the TCR library was made. A note on this clonotype: As yet, its antigen is unknown.

The chain uses TRBV10-3 and TRBJ2-3; 12 positions agree with TRBD2. The sequences come from peripheral blood mononuclear cells (PBMCs), collected when the disease was refractory, from a patient treated with antithyroid drugs. This receptor was taken from a female donor with Graves disease. This CDR3 reads CAISEELAGGPGDTQYF. CDR3 nucleotide sequence: TGTGCCATCAGTGAGGAGCTAGCGGGAGGGCCCGGAGATACGCAGTATTTT.